The 32 T cell receptor beta chains presented below share a single source sample, sequenced in a study of tumor-infiltrating lymphocytes in primary liver carcinoma. The input was around 530 ng total RNA; TCR beta cDNA was made from it with a constant-region primer. Three-round nested multiplex PCR performed with slightly modified ARM-PCR produced the TCR beta libraries. The study ran its first two PCR rounds for roughly 11 cycles each, using TRBV1-TRBV30 forward primers and a C-beta reverse primer. TCRdb redid the calling of the multiplex PCR reads with MiXCR, one entry per CDR3 protein. The sample has about 190,000 distinct CDR3 sequences; over 80% are singletons. Unsorted bulk tissue, about 17-34 mg of it, served as the source for co-extraction of RNA and DNA. The sequenced material came from tumor tissue from primary liver carcinoma. Source of these receptors: a middle-aged man with primary liver carcinoma and hepatitis B virus infection.

This chain connects TRBV5-6 to TRBJ1-1, with D perhaps TRBD1 (5 bases). Germline CDR1 SGHDT, CDR2 YYEEEE. The CDR3 is made up of 15 amino acids. The CDR3: CVISASTAVGLSAFF. CDR3 nucleotide sequence: TGTGTCATCAGCGCCTCGACAGCCGTTGGTCTCTCAGCTTTCTTT. Full variable domain (rest looked up from reference TRBV5-6 and TRBJ1-1): DAGVTQSPTHLIKTRGQQVTLRCSPKSGHDTVSWYQQALGQGPQFIFQYYEEEERQRGNFPDRFSGHQFPNYSSELNVNALLLGDSALYLCVISASTAVGLSAFFGQGTRLTVV.

The J gene is TRBJ2-3, the V gene TRBV4-1; TRBD2 matches at 10 bases. The J segment lost 11 bases and the V segment lost 3 bases, leaving 11 bases of the junction unmatched. The CDR3 is 15 residues long. Looked up from germline, CDR1 is MGHRA and CDR2 is YSYEKL. The CDR3 DNA reads TGCGCCAGCAGCCAGCGACTAGCGGGCACAGGTATGCAGTATTTT. Protein: CASSQRLAGTGMQYF.

This clonotype appeared once. Germline and junction disagree at one end, which may indicate a read error. The genes are TRBV6-2 or TRBV6-3 and TRBJ2-7, with D unclear. Germline V lookup: CDR1 MNHEY, CDR2 SVGEGT. This CDR3 has 14 residues. The CDR3 sequence is CASRYSTNSYEQYF. The CDR3 DNA is TGTGCCAGCAGGTACTCAACTAACTCCTACGAGCAGTACTTC.

In this sample, this clonotype turned up a few times. Compared with germline, one end of the junction differs, possibly owing to a read error. The rearrangement joins TRBV4-1 to TRBJ2-2; 9 nucleotides line up with TRBD2. CDR3 length equals 17 residues. Germline CDR1 MGHRA, CDR2 YSYEKL. CDR3 region: CTSSQDPKRGAIGELFF. CDR3 bases: TGCACCAGCAGCCAAGACCCTAAGCGGGGGGCGATCGGGGAGCTGTTTTTC.

With respect to this clonotype: Here the CDR3 omits its conserved ending phenylalanine or tryptophan, so a read error is the likely source. The V and J genes are TRBV6-6 and TRBJ1-5, with 8 bases matching TRBD1. This CDR3 is built from 17 residues. CDR1 and CDR2 from the germline V gene are MNHNY and SVGAGI (reference sequence). This CDR3 reads CTSNWVQGADSNQLQHL. The CDR3 DNA reads as TGTACCAGCAATTGGGTTCAGGGGGCGGATAGCAATCAGCTCCAGCATTTA.

Notes on this clonotype: The junction departs from germline at one end; a sequencing error may be responsible. The chain carries TRBV29-1 and TRBJ2-1, with TRBD2 identical over 15 bases. CDR1 and CDR2 from the germline V gene are SQVTM and ANQGSEA. The CDR3 contains 15 residues. CDR3 protein: CSIGLAGGLYYEQFF. DNA for the CDR3: TGCAGCATTGGACTAGCGGGAGGGCTCTACTATGAGCAGTTCTTC.

With regard to this clonotype: The conserved closing phenylalanine or tryptophan is absent in this CDR3, likely reflecting a read error. This rearrangement joins TRBV10-3 to TRBJ1-3; 7 bases line up with TRBD1. CDR3 length equals 15 residues. The V gene's germline CDR1 is ENHRY and CDR2 SYGVKD. The CDR3 is CASTGDLSSGNTIYY. The CDR3 nucleotides read TGTGCCAGTACAGGGGACTTGAGCTCTGGAAACACTATATATTAT.

A single count supports this clonotype. Its ends do not fully match the called genes, so a read error is possible. The chain recombines TRBV11-1 with TRBJ2-1; 9 bases match TRBD2. Germline CDR1 reads SGHAT; CDR2 reads FQDESV (reference sequence). CDR3 length: 18 amino acids. CDR3: CATSLYRSAGGSYSEQFF. In nucleotides, the CDR3 is TGTGCCACCAGTTTATACCGTTCCGCGGGAGGGTCCTACAGTGAGCAGTTCTTC. Full variable domain (missing parts from reference TRBV11-1 and TRBJ2-1): EAEVAQSPRYKITEKSQAVAFWCDPISGHATLYWYRQILGQGPELLVQFQDESVVDDSQLPKDRFSAERLKGVDSTLKIQPAELGDSAMYLCATSLYRSAGGSYSEQFFGPGTRLTVL.

This chain links TRBV5-1 with TRBJ1-5; 8 bases fit TRBD1. Germline V lookup: CDR1 SGHRS, CDR2 YFSETQ. The CDR3 extends over 16 amino acids. V trimming: 8 bases; J trimming: 4 bases; junction bases outside the gene matches: 14. The CDR3 bases are TGCGCCAGTAACTGGGGGGAACAGGGGGTAAATCAGCCCCAGCATTTT. This codes for CASNWGEQGVNQPQHF.

The J gene is TRBJ2-3, the V gene TRBV29-1; D not certain. The germline V gene has CDR1 SQVTM and CDR2 ANQGSEA. The CDR3 spans 12 residues. V was shortened by 1 base and J by 8 bases, with 10 bases between the two germline ends. CDR3 sequence reads: CSVEGPECTQYF. The CDR3 nucleotides are TGCAGCGTTGAAGGCCCGGAGTGTACGCAGTATTTT.

With regard to this clonotype: A read error may account for a junction end that differs from germline. The chain combines TRBV29-1 with TRBJ2-7; possible D gene TRBD2, 6 bases. Germline V gene data show CDR1 as SQVTM and CDR2 as ANQGSEA. The length of the CDR3 is 15 residues. CDR3 DNA sequence: TGTAGTGTTGAAGATCCAGGAGGGAGCCCCTACGAGCAGTACTTC. Its protein product is CSVEDPGGSPYEQYF.

About this clonotype itself: It may be a read error: a sequence one base away is much more abundant. The chain carries TRBV7-9 and TRBJ2-7; D possibly corresponds to TRBD1 (5 bases). There are 12 residues in the CDR3. Germline V gives CDR1 SEHNR, CDR2 FQNEAQ (reference sequence). CDR3 sequence: CAGSLGVREQYF. The DNA of the CDR3 is TGTGCCGGCAGCTTAGGGGTTCGCGAGCAGTACTTC.

On this clonotype: A read error may account for a junction end that differs from germline. The chain recombines TRBV5-6 with TRBJ1-5; 7 bases are shared with TRBD1. CDR1 is SGHDT, CDR2 YYEEEE, per germline. There are 16 residues in the CDR3. The CDR3 sequence: CASSSSDREFYHPQHF. CDR3 bases: TGTGCCAGCAGTTCCTCCGACAGGGAGTTTTATCATCCCCAGCATTTT.

For this clonotype: This CDR3 is missing its conserved last phenylalanine or tryptophan, likely due to a read error. V and J are TRBV12-3 or TRBV12-4 and TRBJ1-3; D is perhaps TRBD1 (5 bases). CDR3 size: 14 residues. CDR3 in DNA: TGTACCAGCAGTTTTCGGGGGGCTGGAAACACCATATATTAT. Amino acid sequence: CTSSFRGAGNTIYY.

This clonotype was picked up many times. V is TRBV12-3 or TRBV12-4 and J is TRBJ2-2; D unresolved. This CDR3 has 12 amino acids. Trimming left V 4 bases short and J 4 bases short, with 4 bases between. The CDR3 reads CASSSSTGELFF. The CDR3 bases are TGTGCCAGCAGTTCGTCCACCGGGGAGCTGTTTTTT.

Comments on this clonotype: The junction and the germline gene differ at one end; a read error may be behind it. The V gene is TRBV29-1, the J gene TRBJ2-3; 7 bases are shared with TRBD2. The CDR3 consists of 17 residues. Germline CDR1 is SQVTM and CDR2 is ANQGSEA. CDR3 nucleotide sequence: TGCAGCGCCCCGACAGCGGGATCTCAAGGGTTGTGGGCTACGGAGTATTTT. Translated: CSAPTAGSQGLWATEYF.

Worth noting for this clonotype: Given a much more abundant clone one base away, this may be a read error. This rearrangement joins TRBV28 to TRBJ1-5; D might be TRBD1 (5 bases). Germline V gives CDR1 MDHEN, CDR2 SYDVKM. V was pared by 10 bases and J by 5 bases, with 9 bases between. CDR3 length: 11 residues. The CDR3 reads CATRDDQPQHF. DNA of the CDR3: TGTGCCACCAGGGACGATCAGCCCCAGCATTTT.

This clonotype was seen ten or more times. The chain employs TRBV10-2 and TRBJ2-3, with D maybe TRBD2 (6 bases). The CDR3 runs 13 residues. CDR1 is WSHSY and CDR2 is SAAADI in the germline V gene. Trimming shortened V by 11 bases and J by 1 base, and 13 bases separated the two germline ends. CDR3 nucleotides: TGCGCCGGGCGGGGCGTGGGCACAGATACGCAGTATTTT. Translation: CAGRGVGTDTQYF.

Note on this clonotype: A much larger clone lies one base from this, so it may be a read error. The conserved closing phenylalanine or tryptophan is absent in this CDR3, likely reflecting a read error. CDR3 in amino acids: CASSDRTVQETQYS. In nucleotides, the CDR3 is TGTGCCAGCAGCGATCGGACCGTCCAAGAGACCCAGTACTCC. The genes are TRBV5-4 and TRBJ2-5, with D unresolved. The CDR3 sequence is 14 residues long. The V end lost 4 bases, the J end lost 1 base, and 11 bases lay between the germline ends. The germline V gene has CDR1 SGHNT and CDR2 YYREEE (reference sequence).

Remarks on this clonotype: At one of its ends the junction is not consistent with the germline gene, which may arise from a read error. The chain carries TRBV11-1 and TRBJ1-6; D is undetermined. This CDR3 is built from 13 residues. Germline V CDR1 and CDR2: SGHAT, FQDESV (reference sequence). The chain's CDR3 is CASSRTLVSLLHF. CDR3 bases: TGTGCCAGCAGCCGTACACTAGTTTCACTCCTCCACTTT. Looking up the rest from reference TRBV11-1 and TRBJ1-6 gives the full variable domain: EAEVAQSPRYKITEKSQAVAFWCDPISGHATLYWYRQILGQGPELLVQFQDESVVDDSQLPKDRFSAERLKGVDSTLKIQPAELGDSAMYLCASSRTLVSLLHFGNGTRLTVT.

In the case of this clonotype: One junction end does not reproduce the germline sequence, and a read error may be involved. The rearrangement links TRBV29-1 to TRBJ2-5; 11 bases match TRBD1. Germline CDR1 is SQVTM and CDR2 is ANQGSEA. The CDR3 sequence is 15 residues long. The CDR3: CSVSRTGGSWEIQYF. The DNA of the CDR3 is TGCAGCGTTTCAAGGACAGGGGGCTCGTGGGAGATCCAGTATTTC.

Comments on this clonotype: The CDR3 end shows no conserved phenylalanine or tryptophan, and so a read error is likely. The V and J genes are TRBV29-1 and TRBJ2-5; a weak D match, TRBD2 (7 bases). This CDR3 is 13 amino acids long. CDR1 and CDR2 (germline): SQVTM, ANQGSEA. The CDR3 sequence is CSSSGEGQETQYI. The CDR3 DNA reads TGCAGCTCATCAGGGGAGGGCCAAGAGACGCAGTACATC.

A remark on this clonotype: The junction differs from germline at one of its ends, possibly a read error. The genes are TRBV10-2 and TRBJ2-3, with D possibly TRBD2 on 6 matching bases. CDR1 and CDR2 from the germline V gene are WSHSY and SAAADI. The CDR3 covers 13 residues. CDR3 protein: CASSVISSEAQYF. The CDR3 bases are TGCGCCAGCAGTGTTATCTCTAGCGAAGCGCAGTATTTC.

The chain carries TRBV28 and TRBJ2-6; perhaps TRBD2 as D (5 bases). From germline, CDR1 is MDHEN and CDR2 SYDVKM. The CDR3 sequence is 16 residues long. Trimming removed 10 bases from V and 1 base from J, with 17 bases in between. The CDR3 spells CANTRREFSGANVLTF. CDR3 sequence (DNA): TGTGCCAACACCCGTCGGGAATTTTCTGGGGCCAACGTCCTGACTTTC.

On this clonotype itself: Germline is not matched at one junction end, which may reflect a read error. The chain is built from TRBV29-1 and TRBJ2-3; D could derive from TRBD1 or TRBD2 (6 bases each). This CDR3 spans 12 amino acids. Germline-derived CDR1 and CDR2 are SQVTM and ANQGSEA. The CDR3 DNA reads as TGCAGTGTTGGAGAAGAGGCGGGACAATCGTACTTT. Encoded protein: CSVGEEAGQSYF.

The gene calls are TRBV5-6 and TRBJ2-3, with unresolved D. There are 14 residues in the CDR3. V was shortened by 1 base and J by 0 bases, with 6 bases between the two germline ends. Germline CDR1 and CDR2: SGHDT and YYEEEE. CDR3 residues: CASSLSDSTDTQYF. The CDR3 DNA reads as TGTGCCAGCAGCTTGTCCGATAGCACAGATACGCAGTATTTT.

Comment on this clonotype: One end of the junction is discordant with germline, which a read error may explain. The chain combines TRBV6-5 with TRBJ2-1; maybe TRBD2 (6 bases). CDR1 MNHEY and CDR2 SVGAGI come from the germline V gene. The CDR3 has 14 amino acids. As DNA, the CDR3 is TGTGCGAGCAGATACCAGACTAGTTTTAATGAGCAGTTCTTC. Translating gives CASRYQTSFNEQFF.

Worth noting for this clonotype: Lacking the conserved final phenylalanine or tryptophan, this CDR3 likely reflects a read error. The chain joins TRBV5-1 to TRBJ2-1; D ambiguous. There are 13 residues in the CDR3. Germline CDR1 is SGHRS and CDR2 is YFSETQ. Trimming pared 6 bases from V and 7 bases from J, leaving 14 bases between. CDR3 amino acids: CASTSLEGNEQFL. CDR3 bases: TGCGCCAGCACCTCCCTAGAAGGTAATGAGCAGTTCTTA.

Worth noting for this clonotype: The CDR3 end shows no conserved phenylalanine or tryptophan, and so a read error is likely. The chain carries TRBV6-6 and TRBJ2-2, with 10 bases identical to TRBD2. This CDR3 comprises 18 residues. J gave up 0 bases and V 5 bases, and 9 bases lay outside the gene matches. CDR1 is MNHNY and CDR2 is SVGAGI in the germline V gene (reference sequence). CDR3 nucleotides: TGTGCCAGCAGTATATTCGGGACTAGCGAGGCGAACACCGGGGAGCTGTTTTCT. Its protein product is CASSIFGTSEANTGELFS.

The gene calls are TRBV4-2 and TRBJ2-3, with 10 bases identical to TRBD2. The J segment lost 1 base and the V segment lost 1 base, leaving 8 bases of the junction unmatched. Germline loops: CDR1 LGHNA, CDR2 YNFKEQ. The length of the CDR3 is 18 residues. CDR3 sequence: CASSQADSGGKGTDTQYF. The CDR3 bases are TGTGCCAGCAGCCAAGCAGATAGCGGGGGGAAGGGCACAGATACGCAGTATTTT.

Turning to this clonotype: At one boundary the junction diverges from the germline segment, which might be a read error. The chain combines TRBV4-1 with TRBJ1-6, with D maybe TRBD1 (5 bases). This CDR3 is 17 amino acids long. From germline, CDR1 is MGHRA and CDR2 YSYEKL. For the CDR3, the DNA is TGTGCCAGCAGCCAGGACAAGGGGCGGTCTATGAATTCATCCCTCCACTTT. Protein product: CASSQDKGRSMNSSLHF.

A note on this clonotype: Sequence at one end of the junction differs from germline and may be a read error. The chain recombines TRBV5-5 with TRBJ2-7; D ambiguous. The CDR3 is made up of 16 amino acids. CDR1 and CDR2 from the germline V gene are SGHKS and YYEKEE (reference sequence). The CDR3 DNA sequence: TGTGCCAGCAGCTTGGCACATACCGAGGCGAACCACGAGCAGTATTTC. The encoded protein is CASSLAHTEANHEQYF.